The subject of this entry is one T cell receptor beta chain. Its specific antigen is unknown. Base qualities were left out, and no much larger clone turns up one base away. This sample is part of a study of T cell responses to AZD1222 COVID-19 vaccine (dated by TCRdb to the early 2020s). Regarding the study in general: AZD1222 recipients given second doses at about 4 weeks or at about 12 weeks were pooled, since spike-specific TCR depth and breadth were not found to differ between the two schedules. Trial participants were enrolled by age into subgroups of 18-55, 56-69 and 70-plus years, and around 150, 28 and 57 TCR-sequenced participants, respectively, were included in these subgroups. A total of about 250 trial participants underwent TCR sequencing, of whom 207 had received two doses of AZD1222 and some 25 had received two doses of the MenACWY control vaccine.

The CDR3 regions of human TCRbeta chains were analyzed by immunosequencing. Per the source publication's procedure: Repertoire TCRs were checked for matches against a reference library of SARS-CoV-2-specific TCRs that had been generated using the MIRA antigen-specificity platform. Breadth was defined as the fraction of unique TCRs that were SARS-CoV-2-associated. Depth was defined as the fraction of total T cells that were SARS-CoV-2-associated. Using the MIRA data, each spike-specific TCR was mapped to the spike region that the TCR reacts to and placed in a CD4 or CD8 class. Log10-transformed breadth and depth values were compared by one-way ANOVA with Sidak's multiple comparisons tests. TCRdb limited this immuneACCESS table to in-frame rearrangements with V and J called. A share of clones is missing; checked studies link under half to unresolved V genes, and the rest is unexplained. The V and J calls and the clone size are those of that table, but D and trimming were determined from the DNA. The sample has about 110,000 clones on record, roughly 84% of them singletons. The top ten clones comprise roughly a sixth of the sample.

Trimming costs V 3 bases and J 0 bases, and their ends lie 12 bases apart. CDR1 SGHAT and CDR2 FQNNGV are derived from the germline V gene. Spanning cysteine to phenylalanine, the CDR3 consists of 15 amino acids. Only CDR3 DNA is held: 45 bases, read in frame from base 1. In light of the paper, this sample's time point label describes: baseline before first vaccination. Samples from vaccinated people were obtained from the UK trials COV001 and COV002, which included a single-blind randomized controlled phase 2/3 trial of AZD1222 (ChAdOx1 nCoV-19) in healthy adults. Trial participant PBMC samples were collected at day 0 and day 28 after the second dose for TCRbeta chain sequencing. What the research found in general, with its limitations: Nearly half of unique spike-specific TCRs reportedly recognized epitopes outside regions mutated in the B.1.351 and B.1.1.7 variants. After two AZD1222 doses, spike-specific TCR breadth and depth were significantly higher than at day 0 and than in MenACWY recipients. The 56-69-year group was small, and its depth increase did not reach significance, likely because of low power. Participants were mostly white British and included more females than males, and it was suggested by the authors that clonal diversity may have been underestimated. Because no day 14 peak-response samples were available, the repertoires could be characterized only after the peak T cell response. The whole spike protein was spanned by vaccine-associated CD4 TCRs, and dominant responses were seen in regions 160-218 and 743-854. Conclusions about previously exposed vaccinees were limited because only six or seven AZD1222 recipients were SARS-CoV-2 seropositive at baseline.

This material consisted of peripheral blood, taken on day 0 of AZD1222 vaccination. This TCR was recovered from an adult in good health. This receptor chain uses TRBV11-2 and TRBJ2-7; the D gene is perhaps TRBD1 or TRBD2, as each covers 5 bases. CDR3 protein: CASSLNRDRSYEQYF. The bases read TGTGCCAGCAGCTTGAACCGGGACCGCTCCTACGAGCAGTACTTC.